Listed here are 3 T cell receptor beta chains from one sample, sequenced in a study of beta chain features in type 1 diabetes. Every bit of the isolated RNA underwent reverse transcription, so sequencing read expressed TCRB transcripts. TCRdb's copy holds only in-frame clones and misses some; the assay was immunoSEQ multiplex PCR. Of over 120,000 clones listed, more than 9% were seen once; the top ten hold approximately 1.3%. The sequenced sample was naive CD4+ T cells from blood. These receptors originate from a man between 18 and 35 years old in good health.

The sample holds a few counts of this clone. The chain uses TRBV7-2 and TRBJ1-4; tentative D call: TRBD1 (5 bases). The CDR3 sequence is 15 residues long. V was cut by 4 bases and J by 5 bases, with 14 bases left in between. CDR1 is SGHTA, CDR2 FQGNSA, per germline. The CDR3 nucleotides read TGTGCCAGCAGCTACGGAGGGGCGGGGAATGAAAAACTGTTTTTT. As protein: CASSYGGAGNEKLFF.

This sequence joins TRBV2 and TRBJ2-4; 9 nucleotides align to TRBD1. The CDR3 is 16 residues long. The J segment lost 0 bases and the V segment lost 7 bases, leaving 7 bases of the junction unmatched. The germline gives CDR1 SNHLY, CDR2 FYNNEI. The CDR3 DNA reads TGTGCCAGCATTCCGGACAGGGGCCTAGCCAAAAACATTCAGTACTTC. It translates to CASIPDRGLAKNIQYF.

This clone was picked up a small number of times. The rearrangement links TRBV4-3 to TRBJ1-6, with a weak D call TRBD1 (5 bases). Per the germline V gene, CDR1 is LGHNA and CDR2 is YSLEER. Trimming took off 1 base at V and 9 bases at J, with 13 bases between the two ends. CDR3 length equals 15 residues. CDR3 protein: CASSQVTQGTSPLHF. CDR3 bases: TGCGCCAGCAGCCAAGTAACCCAGGGAACTTCACCCCTCCACTTT.